This is a list of T cell receptor beta chains from one sample in a study of cytomegalovirus exposure and HLA in healthy donors. This table comes from immunoSEQ multiplex PCR, and its TCRdb copy is limited to in-frame clones, with some not included. The sample includes approximately 120,000 clones. The sample comprised PBMCs. These receptors were obtained from a man aged 25 to 45 in good health and CMV-seronegative. Each CDR3 is given with its conserved first and last residue. A D gene is named only where the DNA matches it firmly.

v_gene,len,d_gene,j_gene,CDR3nt,CDR3aa
TRBV29-1,14,TRBD2,TRBJ2-1,TGCAGCGTTGAAGGGACTAGAGCTTACAATGAGCAGTTCTTC,CSVEGTRAYNEQFF
TRBV13,13,TRBD2,TRBJ2-7,TGTGCCAGCAGCGCCGGGACTAGCTACGAGCAGTACTTC,CASSAGTSYEQYF
TRBV5-6,15,TRBD2,TRBJ2-1,TGTGCCAGCAGCTTGGGGGCAGCGGGGACGAATGAGCAGTTCTTC,CASSLGAAGTNEQFF
TRBV6-5,15,TRBD2,TRBJ2-7,TGTGCCAGCACCGTGGGGGGGGACGCCTCCTACGAGCAGTACTTC,CASTVGGDASYEQYF
TRBV30,16,.,TRBJ1-1,TGTGCCTGGAGTGTACCGGACAGCCCAAAGGGCACTGAAGCTTTCTTT,CAWSVPDSPKGTEAFF
TRBV28,15,TRBD2,TRBJ2-7,TGTGCCAGCAGGGGAGCGGGAGGAGGGGAGCACGAGCAGTACTTC,CASRGAGGGEHEQYF
TRBV30,15,.,TRBJ2-2,TGTGCCTGGAGTGTACTAGACCCGAACACCGGGGAGCTGTTTTTT,CAWSVLDPNTGELFF
TRBV6-5,16,TRBD1,TRBJ2-1,TGTGCCAGCAGTTACCTCCCGGGACAGGGATACAATGAGCAGTTCTTC,CASSYLPGQGYNEQFF
TRBV6-6,15,.,TRBJ2-2,TGTGCCAGCGCCCACCCGGCGGACTACACCGGGGAGCTGTTTTTT,CASAHPADYTGELFF
TRBV9,15,TRBD2,TRBJ2-3,TGTGCCAGCGGCGGGACTAGCGGGAGGACAGATACGCAGTATTTT,CASGGTSGRTDTQYF